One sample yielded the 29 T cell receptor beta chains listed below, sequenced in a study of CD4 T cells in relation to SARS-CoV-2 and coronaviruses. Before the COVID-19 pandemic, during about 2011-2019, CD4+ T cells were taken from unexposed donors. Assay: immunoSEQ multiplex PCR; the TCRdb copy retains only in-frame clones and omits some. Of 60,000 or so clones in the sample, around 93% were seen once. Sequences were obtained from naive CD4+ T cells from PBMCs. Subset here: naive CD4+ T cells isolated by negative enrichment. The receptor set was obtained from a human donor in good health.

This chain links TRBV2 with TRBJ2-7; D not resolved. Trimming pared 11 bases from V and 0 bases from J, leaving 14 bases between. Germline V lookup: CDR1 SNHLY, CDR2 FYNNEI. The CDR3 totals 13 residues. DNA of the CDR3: TGTGCCGCAAGGACGGATGCCTCCTACGAGCAGTACTTC. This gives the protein CAARTDASYEQYF.

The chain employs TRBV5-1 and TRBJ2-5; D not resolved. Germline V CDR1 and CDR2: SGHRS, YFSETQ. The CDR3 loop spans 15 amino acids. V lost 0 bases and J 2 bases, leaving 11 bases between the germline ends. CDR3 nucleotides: TGCGCCAGCAGCTTGGCCCGTACACAGCAAGAGACCCAGTACTTC. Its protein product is CASSLARTQQETQYF.

CDR3 loop: CASSSPGGGGYGYTF. The CDR3 bases are TGTGCCAGCAGTTCCCCCGGGGGGGGCGGCTATGGCTACACCTTC. V is TRBV6-6 and J is TRBJ1-2; TRBD1 is a possible D gene (6 bases). This CDR3 region has 15 residues. V lost 4 bases, J lost 4 bases, and 16 bases lay in between. The germline gives CDR1 MNHNY, CDR2 SVGAGI (reference sequence).

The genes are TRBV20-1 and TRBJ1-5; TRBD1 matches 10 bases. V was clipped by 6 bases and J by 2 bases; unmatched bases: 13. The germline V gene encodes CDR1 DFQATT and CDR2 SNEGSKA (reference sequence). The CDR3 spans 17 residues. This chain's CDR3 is CSASDRDRGFGNQPQHF. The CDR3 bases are TGCAGTGCCAGTGACCGGGACAGGGGTTTTGGCAATCAGCCCCAGCATTTT.

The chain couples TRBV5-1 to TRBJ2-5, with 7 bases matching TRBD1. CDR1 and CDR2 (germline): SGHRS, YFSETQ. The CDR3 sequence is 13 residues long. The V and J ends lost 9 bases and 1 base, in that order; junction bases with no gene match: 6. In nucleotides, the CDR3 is TGCGCCACTCTAAGGGACAGCCAAGAGACCCAGTACTTC. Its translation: CATLRDSQETQYF.

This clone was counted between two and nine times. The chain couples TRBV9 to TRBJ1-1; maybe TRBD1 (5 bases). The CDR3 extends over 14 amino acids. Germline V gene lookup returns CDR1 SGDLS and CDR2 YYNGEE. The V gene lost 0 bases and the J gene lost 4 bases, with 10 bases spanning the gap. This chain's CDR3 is CASSVEGLGTEAFF. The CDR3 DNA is TGTGCCAGCAGCGTAGAGGGGTTAGGCACTGAAGCTTTCTTT. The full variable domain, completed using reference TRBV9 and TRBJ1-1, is DSGVTQTPKHLITATGQRVTLRCSPRSGDLSVYWYQQSLDQGLQFLIQYYNGEERAKGNILERFSAQQFPDLHSELNLSSLELGDSALYFCASSVEGLGTEAFFGQGTRLTVV.

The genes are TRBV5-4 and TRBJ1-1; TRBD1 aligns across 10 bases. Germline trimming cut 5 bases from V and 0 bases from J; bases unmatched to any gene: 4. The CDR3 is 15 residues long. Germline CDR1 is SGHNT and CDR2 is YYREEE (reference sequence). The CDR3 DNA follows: TGTGCCAGCAGTCCGGGGACAGGGGTGAACACTGAAGCTTTCTTT. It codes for CASSPGTGVNTEAFF.

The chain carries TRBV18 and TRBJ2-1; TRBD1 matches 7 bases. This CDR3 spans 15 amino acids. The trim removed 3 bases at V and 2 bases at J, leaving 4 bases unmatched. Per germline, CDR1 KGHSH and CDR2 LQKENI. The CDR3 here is CASSPGQRTYNEQFF. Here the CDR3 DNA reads TGTGCCAGCTCACCGGGACAGCGCACCTACAATGAGCAGTTCTTC.

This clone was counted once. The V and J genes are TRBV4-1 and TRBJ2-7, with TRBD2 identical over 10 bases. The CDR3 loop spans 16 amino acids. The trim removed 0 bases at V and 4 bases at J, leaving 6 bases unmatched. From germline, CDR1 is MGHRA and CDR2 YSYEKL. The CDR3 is CASSQERASGRYEQYF. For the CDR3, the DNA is TGCGCCAGCAGCCAAGAAAGGGCTAGCGGGAGATACGAGCAGTACTTC.

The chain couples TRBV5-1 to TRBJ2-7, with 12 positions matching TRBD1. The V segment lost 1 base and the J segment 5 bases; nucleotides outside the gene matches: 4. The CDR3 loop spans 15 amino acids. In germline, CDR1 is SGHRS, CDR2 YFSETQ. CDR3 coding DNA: TGCGCCAGCAGCTTGTGGGGACAGGGGGCAAACGAGCAGTACTTC. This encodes CASSLWGQGANEQYF. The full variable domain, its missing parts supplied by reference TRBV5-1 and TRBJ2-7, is KAGVTQTPRYLIKTRGQQVTLSCSPISGHRSVSWYQQTPGQGLQFLFEYFSETQRNKGNFPGRFSGRQFSNSRSEMNVSTLELGDSALYLCASSLWGQGANEQYFGPGTRLTVT.

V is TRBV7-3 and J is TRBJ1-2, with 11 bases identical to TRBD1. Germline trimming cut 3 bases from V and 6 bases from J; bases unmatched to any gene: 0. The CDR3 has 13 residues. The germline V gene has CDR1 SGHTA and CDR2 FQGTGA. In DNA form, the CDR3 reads TGTGCCAGCAGCTTGGGACAGGGGGATGGCTACACCTTC. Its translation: CASSLGQGDGYTF.

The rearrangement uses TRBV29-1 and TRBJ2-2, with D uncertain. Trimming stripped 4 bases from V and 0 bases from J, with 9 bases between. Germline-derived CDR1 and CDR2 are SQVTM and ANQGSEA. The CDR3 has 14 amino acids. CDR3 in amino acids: CSVVSSANTGELFF. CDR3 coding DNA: TGCAGCGTTGTATCATCCGCGAACACCGGGGAGCTGTTTTTT.

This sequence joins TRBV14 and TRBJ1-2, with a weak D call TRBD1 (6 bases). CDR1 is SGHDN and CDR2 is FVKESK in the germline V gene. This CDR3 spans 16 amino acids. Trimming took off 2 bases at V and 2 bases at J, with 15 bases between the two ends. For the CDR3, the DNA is TGTGCCAGCAGCCAACGACAGGAGGCGACAAACTATGGCTACACCTTC. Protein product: CASSQRQEATNYGYTF. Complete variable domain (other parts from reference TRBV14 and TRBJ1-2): EAGVTQFPSHSVIEKGQTVTLRCDPISGHDNLYWYRRVMGKEIKFLLHFVKESKQDESGMPNNRFLAERTGGTYSTLKVQPAELEDSGVYFCASSQRQEATNYGYTFGSGTRLTVV.

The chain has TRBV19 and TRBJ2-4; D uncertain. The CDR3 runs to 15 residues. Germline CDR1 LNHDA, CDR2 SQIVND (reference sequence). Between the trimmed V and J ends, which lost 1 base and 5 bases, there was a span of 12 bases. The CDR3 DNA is TGTGCCAGTAGTATAGTCGGCGGAAGGGAAAACATTCAGTACTTC. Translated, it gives CASSIVGGRENIQYF.

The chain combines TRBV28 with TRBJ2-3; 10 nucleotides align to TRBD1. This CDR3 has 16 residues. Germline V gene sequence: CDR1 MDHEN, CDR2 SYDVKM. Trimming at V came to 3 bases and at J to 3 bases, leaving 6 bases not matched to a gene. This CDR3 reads CASSFSTGGLTDTQYF. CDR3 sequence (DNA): TGTGCCAGCAGTTTTTCGACAGGGGGCTTAACAGATACGCAGTATTTT.

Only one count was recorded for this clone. The CDR3 nucleotides are TGTGCCAGCAGCTCTACTAGCGGGGGCTCCTACAATGAGCAGTTCTTC. Protein product: CASSSTSGGSYNEQFF. The chain combines TRBV7-9 with TRBJ2-1; 11 bases are shared with TRBD2. CDR1 is SEHNR and CDR2 is FQNEAQ in the germline V gene (reference sequence). The CDR3 has 16 residues. The ends lost 4 bases at V and 0 bases at J; junction bases unmatched: 2.

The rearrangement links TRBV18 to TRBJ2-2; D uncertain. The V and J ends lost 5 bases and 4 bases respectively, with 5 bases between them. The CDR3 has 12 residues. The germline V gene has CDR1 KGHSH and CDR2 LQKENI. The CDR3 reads CASSKGTGELFF. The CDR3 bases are TGTGCCAGCTCAAAGGGCACCGGGGAGCTGTTTTTT.

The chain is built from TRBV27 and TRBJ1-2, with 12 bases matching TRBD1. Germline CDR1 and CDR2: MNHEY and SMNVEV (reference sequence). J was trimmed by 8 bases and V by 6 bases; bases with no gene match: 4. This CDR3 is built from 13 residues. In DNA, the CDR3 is TGTGCCAGCAGGGGGACAGGGGGCGGCGGCTACACCTTC. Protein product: CASRGTGGGGYTF.

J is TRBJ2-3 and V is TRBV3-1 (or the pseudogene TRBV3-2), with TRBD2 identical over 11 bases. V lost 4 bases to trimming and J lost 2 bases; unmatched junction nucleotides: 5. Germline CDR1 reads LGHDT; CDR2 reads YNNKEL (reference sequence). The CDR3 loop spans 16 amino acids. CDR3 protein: CASSLAGGPDTDTQYF. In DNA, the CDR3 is TGTGCCAGCAGCCTAGCGGGAGGGCCTGACACAGATACGCAGTATTTT.

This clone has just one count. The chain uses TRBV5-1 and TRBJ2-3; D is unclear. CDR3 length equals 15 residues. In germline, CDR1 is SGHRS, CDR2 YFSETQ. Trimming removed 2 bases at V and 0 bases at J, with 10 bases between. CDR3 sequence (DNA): TGCGCCAGCAGCTTAGCGAGCCAAAGCACAGATACGCAGTATTTT. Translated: CASSLASQSTDTQYF.

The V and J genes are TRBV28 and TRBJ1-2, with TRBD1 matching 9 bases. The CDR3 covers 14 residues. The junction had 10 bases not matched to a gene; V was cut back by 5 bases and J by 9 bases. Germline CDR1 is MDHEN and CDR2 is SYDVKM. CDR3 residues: CASSPRQGGVSYTF. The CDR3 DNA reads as TGTGCCAGCAGTCCCCGACAGGGGGGTGTCAGCTACACCTTC.

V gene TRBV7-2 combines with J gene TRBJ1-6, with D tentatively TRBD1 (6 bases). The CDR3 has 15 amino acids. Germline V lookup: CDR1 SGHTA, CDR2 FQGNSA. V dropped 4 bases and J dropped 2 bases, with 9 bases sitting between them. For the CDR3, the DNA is TGTGCCAGCAGCTCAGGACAGACCTATAATTCACCCCTCCACTTT. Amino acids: CASSSGQTYNSPLHF.

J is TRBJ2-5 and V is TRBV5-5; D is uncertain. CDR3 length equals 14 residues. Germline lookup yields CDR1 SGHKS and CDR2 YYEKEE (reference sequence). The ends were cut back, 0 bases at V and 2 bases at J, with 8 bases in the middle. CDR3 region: CASSLARIQETQYF. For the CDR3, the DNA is TGTGCCAGCAGCTTGGCCCGGATACAAGAGACCCAGTACTTC.

CDR3 bases: TGTGCCATCAGTGAGTCTTCCTGGGCTGGACTAGCGGGAGGGGCCGGGGAGCTGTTTTTT. This sequence encodes CAISESSWAGLAGGAGELFF. The genes are TRBV10-3 and TRBJ2-2; 15 nucleotides match TRBD2. The length of the CDR3 is 20 residues. Germline-derived CDR1 and CDR2 are ENHRY and SYGVKD. J lost 6 bases, V lost 0 bases, and 11 bases had no gene match.

CDR3 nucleotides: TGTGCCAGCAGCTTGCAGGGGGCGGTGGGGAGCAATCAGCCCCAGCATTTT. Translation: CASSLQGAVGSNQPQHF. The chain has TRBV5-8 and TRBJ1-5; TRBD1 aligns across 8 bases. The CDR3 is made up of 17 amino acids. CDR1 and CDR2 (germline): SGHTS, YDEGEE. V gave up 1 base and J gave up 1 base; unmatched junction bases: 7.

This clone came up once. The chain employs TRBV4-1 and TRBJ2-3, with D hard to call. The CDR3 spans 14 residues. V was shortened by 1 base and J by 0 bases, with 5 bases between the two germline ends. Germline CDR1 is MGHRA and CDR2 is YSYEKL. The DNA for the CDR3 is TGCGCCAGCAGCCAAGTGCTTAGCACAGATACGCAGTATTTT. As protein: CASSQVLSTDTQYF.

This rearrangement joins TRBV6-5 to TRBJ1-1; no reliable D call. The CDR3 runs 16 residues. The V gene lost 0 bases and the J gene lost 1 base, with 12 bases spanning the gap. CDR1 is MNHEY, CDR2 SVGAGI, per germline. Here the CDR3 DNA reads TGTGCCAGCAGTTACTCTTCCGGGCCCCCGAACACTGAAGCTTTCTTT. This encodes CASSYSSGPPNTEAFF.

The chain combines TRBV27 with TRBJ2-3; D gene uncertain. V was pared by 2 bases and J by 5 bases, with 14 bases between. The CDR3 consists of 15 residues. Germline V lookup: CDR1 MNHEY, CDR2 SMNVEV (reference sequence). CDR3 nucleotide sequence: TGTGCCAGCAGTTTAATAGACCCCTTGGGAGATACGCAGTATTTT. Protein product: CASSLIDPLGDTQYF.

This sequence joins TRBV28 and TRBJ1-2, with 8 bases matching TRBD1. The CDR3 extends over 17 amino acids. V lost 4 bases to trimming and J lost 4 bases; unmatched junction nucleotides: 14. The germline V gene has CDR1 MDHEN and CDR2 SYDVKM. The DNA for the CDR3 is TGTGCCAGCAGTTCCCCCGGTGGCGGACAGGGAGGCTATGGCTACACCTTC. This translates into CASSSPGGGQGGYGYTF.